Included here is one TCR beta chain sequence, with context. TCRdb's copy holds only in-frame clones and misses some; the assay was immunoSEQ multiplex PCR. The sample carries roughly 2,500,000 clones, over 85% recorded once. The sample belongs to a study of shared clonotypes between healthy human individuals. Sequenced sample: naive CD4+ T cells from PBMCs. Subset specified: CD45RA+ positively selected. The source is a young man in good health. Some clones in this sample may be carry-over from other donors' samples.

CDR3 DNA sequence: TGTGCCAGCAGCTCCGGGACTAGCGGGAGAACCGGGGAGCTGTTTTTT. Protein sequence: CASSSGTSGRTGELFF. The chain carries TRBV5-4 and TRBJ2-2; TRBD2 matches 14 bases. Germline assignment: CDR1 SGHNT and CDR2 YYREEE (reference sequence). CDR3 length: 16 amino acids. Trimming took 3 bases from V and 5 from J; bases not matched to a gene: 3. Based on the CDR3 plus reference TRBV5-4 and TRBJ2-2, the full variable domain is ETGVTQSPTHLIKTRGQQVTLRCSSQSGHNTVSWYQQALGQGPQFIFQYYREEENGRGNFPPRFSGLQFPNYSSELNVNALELDDSALYLCASSSGTSGRTGELFFGEGSRLTVL.